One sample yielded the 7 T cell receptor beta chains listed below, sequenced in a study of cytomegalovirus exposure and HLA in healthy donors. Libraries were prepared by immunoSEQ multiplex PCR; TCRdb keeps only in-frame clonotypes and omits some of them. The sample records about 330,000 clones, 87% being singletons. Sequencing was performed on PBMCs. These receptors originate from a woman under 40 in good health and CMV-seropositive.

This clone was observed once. CDR3 DNA sequence: TGTGCCAGCAGCTTAGCCACCCCACTGAAGGGCTACGAGCAGTACTTC. Residues: CASSLATPLKGYEQYF. V and J are TRBV7-8 and TRBJ2-7; D remains unclear. V lost 0 bases, J lost 3 bases, and 15 bases lay in between. The length of the CDR3 is 16 residues. Germline CDR1 reads SGHVS; CDR2 reads FQNEAQ.

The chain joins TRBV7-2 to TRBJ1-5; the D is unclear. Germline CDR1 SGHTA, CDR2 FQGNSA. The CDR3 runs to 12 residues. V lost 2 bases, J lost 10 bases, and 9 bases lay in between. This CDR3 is CASSLSMGPQHF. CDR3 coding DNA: TGTGCCAGCAGCTTAAGTATGGGACCCCAGCATTTT.

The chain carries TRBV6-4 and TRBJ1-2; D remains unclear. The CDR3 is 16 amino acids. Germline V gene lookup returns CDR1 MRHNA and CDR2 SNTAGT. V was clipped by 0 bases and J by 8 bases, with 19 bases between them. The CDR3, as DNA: TGTGCCAGCAGTGACTCGAGAGGCGTCGGGAGTGGGGGCTACACCTTC. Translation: CASSDSRGVGSGGYTF.

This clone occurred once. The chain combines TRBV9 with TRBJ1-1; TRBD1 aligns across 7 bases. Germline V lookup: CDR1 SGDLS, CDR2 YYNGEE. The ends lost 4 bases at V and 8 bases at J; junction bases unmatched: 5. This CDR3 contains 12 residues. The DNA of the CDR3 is TGTGCCAGCAGCCCATTGGACAGGGAAGCTTTCTTT. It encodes CASSPLDREAFF.

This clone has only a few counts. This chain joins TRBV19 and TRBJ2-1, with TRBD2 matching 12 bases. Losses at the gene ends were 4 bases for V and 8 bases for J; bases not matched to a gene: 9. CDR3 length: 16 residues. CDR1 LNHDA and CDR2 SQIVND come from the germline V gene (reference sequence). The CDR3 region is CASSTFSSGRGYEQFF. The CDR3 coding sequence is TGTGCCAGTAGTACGTTCTCTAGCGGGAGGGGCTATGAGCAGTTCTTC. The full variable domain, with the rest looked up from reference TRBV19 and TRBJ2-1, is DGGITQSPKYLFRKEGQNVTLSCEQNLNHDAMYWYRQDPGQGLRLIYYSQIVNDFQKGDIAEGYSVSREKKESFPLTVTSAQKNPTAFYLCASSTFSSGRGYEQFFGPGTRLTVL.

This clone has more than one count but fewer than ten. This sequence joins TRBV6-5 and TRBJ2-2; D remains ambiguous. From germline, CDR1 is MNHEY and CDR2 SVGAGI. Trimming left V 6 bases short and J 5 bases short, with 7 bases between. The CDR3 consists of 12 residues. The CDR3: CASSTVTGELFF. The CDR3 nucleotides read TGTGCCAGCAGCACCGTGACCGGGGAGCTGTTTTTT.

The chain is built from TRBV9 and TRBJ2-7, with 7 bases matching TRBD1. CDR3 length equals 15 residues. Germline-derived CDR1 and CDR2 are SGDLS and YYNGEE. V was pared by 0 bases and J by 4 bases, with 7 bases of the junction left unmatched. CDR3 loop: CASSVGEGAWYEQYF. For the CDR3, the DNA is TGTGCCAGCAGCGTAGGTGAGGGGGCCTGGTACGAGCAGTACTTC.